This TCR beta chain derives from a study of cytomegalovirus exposure and HLA in healthy donors. The study, taken as a whole, reports: Excluded were some V segments that proved indistinguishable, including TRBV6-2 and TRBV6-3.

The primer mix had 60 Vbeta and 13 Jbeta primers. Sequenced by immunoSEQ multiplex PCR; TCRdb stores in-frame clones only, minus some. The sample includes tens of thousands of clones. Germline V gene sequence: CDR1 MNHNS, CDR2 SASEGT. V dropped 2 bases and J dropped 4 bases, with 17 bases sitting between them. This CDR3 is built from 16 residues. On this clone: Its specificity is not known.

V gene TRBV6-1 combines with J gene TRBJ1-2; a possible D gene is TRBD1 (6 bases). This clonotype originated in a man over 45 in good health and CMV-seronegative. Material for sequencing was PBMCs. The CDR3 loop reads CASSEIRGEGGYGYTF. The CDR3 DNA follows: TGTGCCAGCAGTGAAATTAGGGGGGAGGGCGGCTATGGCTACACCTTC.